The source of this T cell receptor (beta chain) is a study of blood T cell repertoires in COVID-19. Study details: There were acute and convalescent COVID-19 samples, and they came from the United States, Italy and Spain. PBMCs, B-cell-depleted T cells, or T cells were the source of the cDNA or gDNA that made up the material.

Turning to this clone: This same CDR3 is encoded by further DNA sequences in the sample.

Trimming took 1 base from V and 4 from J, leaving 8 bases between them. The CDR3 has 13 residues. Per the authors' pipeline: Counts of nucleated cells, estimated from reference gene primer amplification, were obtained. The method was immunoSEQ multiplex PCR; TCRdb's version includes in-frame clones alone and lacks a portion of them. Clone size and V and J calls were adopted from that table, with D and trimming inferred from the DNA. The data show 200,000 to 250,000 clones, approximately 90% seen once. This rearrangement joins TRBV12-3 or TRBV12-4 to TRBJ2-7; weak D call: TRBD2 (6 bases). The clonotype was recovered from a man between 60 and 75 years old who had recovered from COVID-19. Input material: peripheral blood. The CDR3 sequence is CASSLVGGYEQYF. The DNA of the CDR3 is TGTGCCAGCAGTTTAGTCGGGGGATACGAGCAGTACTTC.